This passage covers 11 T cell receptor beta chains from one sample sequenced in a study of human T cells and chemical hapten exposure. Regarding time point: patch test 3, about 24 weeks after DPC sensitization. Noted treatment: therapeutic diphenylcyclopropenone sensitization with weekly scalp DPC. TCRdb redid the calling of the RACE reads with MiXCR, one entry per CDR3 protein. The sample lists tens of thousands of distinct CDR3 sequences, 9.9% occurring once. The specimen was whole blood, collected in connection with sensitization to the hapten diphenylcyclopropenone (DPC). The receptor source for this set is a woman in her forties with alopecia areata. Some clones in this sample may be carry-over from other donors' samples.

This clonotype was picked up many times. This chain uses TRBV11-2 with TRBJ1-5; perhaps TRBD1 as D (5 bases). The length of the CDR3 is 15 residues. V shed 1 base and J shed 7 bases, with 14 bases lying between them. CDR1 and CDR2 (germline): SGHAT, FQNNGV. CDR3 region: CASSLAAGTGQPQHF. CDR3 DNA: TGTGCCAGCAGCTTAGCGGCAGGGACGGGCCAGCCCCAGCATTTT.

Only a few counts were recorded for this clonotype. This chain joins TRBV5-1 and TRBJ1-3; no clear D. The CDR3 runs 16 residues. Germline V gene lookup returns CDR1 SGHRS and CDR2 YFSETQ. The V and J ends lost 2 bases and 0 bases respectively, with 12 bases between them. CDR3 sequence (DNA): TGCGCCAGCAGCTTACAGAGCCAAATCTCTGGAAACACCATATATTTT. Encoded protein: CASSLQSQISGNTIYF.

The rearrangement joins TRBV5-5 to TRBJ2-3; perhaps TRBD2 as D (6 bases). The CDR3 is 15 amino acids. CDR1 and CDR2 (germline): SGHKS, YYEKEE (reference sequence). The V and J ends lost 4 bases and 2 bases respectively, with 14 bases between them. The DNA for the CDR3 is TGTGCCAGCAGCCTGGGACTCGAGCTCACAGATACGCAGTATTTT. Protein sequence: CASSLGLELTDTQYF.

This clonotype came up many times. The V gene is TRBV5-1, the J gene TRBJ2-1; 7 nucleotides match TRBD1. CDR3 size: 17 residues. V was pared by 0 bases and J by 0 bases, with 6 bases of the junction left unmatched. Germline V CDR1 and CDR2: SGHRS, YFSETQ. The CDR3 loop reads CASSLGPTGFSYNEQFF. The DNA for the CDR3 is TGCGCCAGCAGCTTGGGTCCGACAGGGTTCTCCTACAATGAGCAGTTCTTC. Full variable domain (remainder filled in from reference TRBV5-1 and TRBJ2-1): KAGVTQTPRYLIKTRGQQVTLSCSPISGHRSVSWYQQTPGQGLQFLFEYFSETQRNKGNFPGRFSGRQFSNSRSEMNVSTLELGDSALYLCASSLGPTGFSYNEQFFGPGTRLTVL.

The chain combines TRBV4-1 with TRBJ1-1; 9 positions match TRBD1. Germline V CDR1 and CDR2: MGHRA, YSYEKL. V trimming: 4 bases; J trimming: 5 bases; junction bases outside the gene matches: 11. The CDR3 runs 16 residues. The CDR3 loop is CASSREQGARSTEAFF. The CDR3 DNA is TGCGCCAGCAGCCGGGAACAGGGGGCGCGTTCGACTGAAGCTTTCTTT.

V usage is TRBV29-1 and J usage is TRBJ1-5; D gene ambiguous. The CDR3 sequence is 13 residues long. V lost 5 bases and J lost 2, with 10 bases in between. The germline CDR1 and CDR2 sequences are SQVTM and ANQGSEA. The CDR3 nucleotides are TGCAGCGTTAAAGGGATAGGCAATCAGCCCCAGCATTTT. It specifies CSVKGIGNQPQHF.

This clonotype occurred a few times. V gene TRBV5-1 combines with J gene TRBJ2-1, with 10 bases identical to TRBD2. V shed 1 base, J shed 1 base, and the junction held 5 bases outside the gene matches. The CDR3 consists of 17 residues. Germline V gene lookup returns CDR1 SGHRS and CDR2 YFSETQ. Here the CDR3 reads CASSLYGTSVSYNEQFF. Here the CDR3 DNA reads TGCGCCAGCAGCTTGTACGGGACTAGCGTGTCCTACAATGAGCAGTTCTTC.

The chain recombines TRBV29-1 with TRBJ1-1, with D possibly TRBD1 on 5 matching bases. In germline, CDR1 is SQVTM, CDR2 ANQGSEA. This CDR3 has 14 amino acids. V was trimmed by 3 bases and J by 0 bases, leaving 11 bases between them. The CDR3 reads CSVDQGTMNTEAFF. The CDR3 region has the DNA TGCAGCGTTGATCAGGGTACCATGAACACTGAAGCTTTCTTT. The whole variable domain, remainder taken from reference TRBV29-1 and TRBJ1-1, is SAVISQKPSRDICQRGTSLTIQCQVDSQVTMMFWYRQQPGQSLTLIATANQGSEATYESGFVIDKFPISRPNLTFSTLTVSNMSPEDSSIYLCSVDQGTMNTEAFFGQGTRLTVV.

This clonotype was seen only a few times. V usage is TRBV5-1 and J usage is TRBJ1-1; no definite D call. V shed 3 bases and J shed 6 bases, with 18 bases lying between them. The germline CDR1 and CDR2 sequences are SGHRS and YFSETQ. The CDR3 totals 15 residues. The CDR3 here is CASSSPGRPLPEAFF. DNA for the CDR3: TGCGCCAGCAGCTCCCCGGGCAGGCCCCTCCCTGAAGCTTTCTTT.

The count of this clonotype is one. The chain has TRBV9 and TRBJ2-7; TRBD1 matches at 7 bases. CDR1 and CDR2 (germline): SGDLS, YYNGEE. This CDR3 is built from 14 residues. J was trimmed by 0 bases and V by 3 bases; bases with no gene match: 3. CDR3 amino acids: CASSGRDSSYEQYF. In DNA form, the CDR3 reads TGTGCCAGCAGCGGCCGGGACAGCTCCTACGAGCAGTACTTC. The full variable domain, completed using reference TRBV9 and TRBJ2-7, is DSGVTQTPKHLITATGQRVTLRCSPRSGDLSVYWYQQSLDQGLQFLIQYYNGEERAKGNILERFSAQQFPDLHSELNLSSLELGDSALYFCASSGRDSSYEQYFGPGTRLTVT.

This clonotype was observed many times. The chain has TRBV7-7 and TRBJ2-7; the D is unclear. V gave up 1 base and J gave up 1 base, with 5 bases separating them. This CDR3 contains 13 residues. CDR1 and CDR2 from the germline V gene are SSHAT and FNYEAQ (reference sequence). The CDR3 loop is CASSLGPSYEQYF. The CDR3 nucleotides are TGTGCCAGCAGCTTAGGACCTTCCTACGAGCAGTACTTC. The full variable domain, completed using reference TRBV7-7 and TRBJ2-7, is GAGVSQSPRYKVTKRGQDVTLRCDPISSHATLYWYQQALGQGPEFLTYFNYEAQPDKSGLPSDRFSAERPEGSISTLTIQRTEQRDSAMYRCASSLGPSYEQYFGPGTRLTVT.